This is a list of T cell receptor beta chains from one sample in a study of cytomegalovirus exposure and HLA in healthy donors. Profiled with immunoSEQ multiplex PCR; TCRdb holds only in-frame clones, not every one. The sample yields about 190,000 clones, approximately 84% seen once. The sequencing input was PBMCs. These receptors all come from a man between 50 and 59 years old in good health and CMV-seronegative. Both conserved end residues are part of each CDR3. Each record gives: V gene, J gene, CDR3 length, D gene, clone size, CDR3 DNA, CDR3 protein. D genes are given only for firm matches. For some rows the clone size is stated as once, few or many, or as a class when expanded; others skip it.

v_gene: TRBV11-2; j_gene: TRBJ1-1; len: 16; d_gene: TRBD1; abundance: NA; CDR3nt: TGTGCCAGCAGCACCGACAGGGGGCCCATGAACACTGAAGCTTTCTTT; CDR3aa: CASSTDRGPMNTEAFF
v_gene: TRBV2; j_gene: TRBJ2-3; len: 14; d_gene: NA; abundance: NA; CDR3nt: TGTGCCATCAAGGTGGGACTTGGCACAGATACGCAGTATTTT; CDR3aa: CAIKVGLGTDTQYF
v_gene: TRBV13; j_gene: TRBJ2-5; len: 14; d_gene: TRBD2; abundance: NA; CDR3nt: TGTGCCAGCAGCCGAGAAGGGCTAGCGGGGACCCAGTACTTC; CDR3aa: CASSREGLAGTQYF
v_gene: TRBV11-2; j_gene: TRBJ2-7; len: 13; d_gene: NA; abundance: once; CDR3nt: TGTGCCAGCAGCTTAGTCCGGGGATACGAGCAGTACTTC; CDR3aa: CASSLVRGYEQYF
v_gene: TRBV4-3; j_gene: TRBJ2-3; len: 17; d_gene: TRBD2; abundance: NA; CDR3nt: TGCGCCAGCAGCTTCTTTGAGCCGGGGGGGCCCGCAGATACGCAGTATTTT; CDR3aa: CASSFFEPGGPADTQYF
v_gene: TRBV7-9; j_gene: TRBJ2-5; len: 15; d_gene: NA; abundance: NA; CDR3nt: TGTGCCAGCAGCTTAATACAGGGCCCTATGGAGACCCAGTACTTC; CDR3aa: CASSLIQGPMETQYF
v_gene: TRBV11-1; j_gene: TRBJ2-6; len: 15; d_gene: NA; abundance: NA; CDR3nt: TGTGCCAGCAGCTTCTCAGATTCTGGGGCCAACGTCCTGACTTTC; CDR3aa: CASSFSDSGANVLTF
v_gene: TRBV27; j_gene: TRBJ1-1; len: 14; d_gene: NA; abundance: NA; CDR3nt: TGTGCCAGCAGTCCCCAGGGGTGGGACACTGAAGCTTTCTTT; CDR3aa: CASSPQGWDTEAFF
v_gene: TRBV5-6; j_gene: TRBJ2-6; len: 16; d_gene: NA; abundance: NA; CDR3nt: TGTGCCAGCATGCGAGCCGCCCGCTCTGGGGCCAACGTCCTGACTTTC; CDR3aa: CASMRAARSGANVLTF
v_gene: TRBV7-8; j_gene: TRBJ2-2; len: 16; d_gene: TRBD2; abundance: NA; CDR3nt: TGTGCCAGCAGCTTAAAAGCGGGGGAAAACACCGGGGAGCTGTTTTTT; CDR3aa: CASSLKAGENTGELFF
v_gene: TRBV7-9; j_gene: TRBJ1-1; len: 12; d_gene: NA; abundance: once; CDR3nt: TGTGCCAGCAGCCTAATGAACACTGAAGCTTTCTTT; CDR3aa: CASSLMNTEAFF
v_gene: TRBV7-2; j_gene: TRBJ2-5; len: 16; d_gene: TRBD2; abundance: NA; CDR3nt: TGTGCCAGCAGCCCGACTAGCGGGGGGGATCAAGAGACCCAGTACTTC; CDR3aa: CASSPTSGGDQETQYF
v_gene: TRBV7-6; j_gene: TRBJ2-3; len: 14; d_gene: TRBD1; abundance: NA; CDR3nt: TGTGCCAGCAGCCCCGGACAGGGACGAGATACGCAGTATTTT; CDR3aa: CASSPGQGRDTQYF
v_gene: TRBV5-1; j_gene: TRBJ2-3; len: 15; d_gene: NA; abundance: NA; CDR3nt: TGCGCCAGCAGCTCAACCAACCGCTACACAGATACGCAGTATTTT; CDR3aa: CASSSTNRYTDTQYF
v_gene: TRBV10-3; j_gene: TRBJ1-1; len: 13; d_gene: NA; abundance: once; CDR3nt: TGTGCCATAAAACCCAGGGCGGACACTGAAGCTTTCTTT; CDR3aa: CAIKPRADTEAFF
v_gene: TRBV13; j_gene: TRBJ2-7; len: 15; d_gene: TRBD1; abundance: NA; CDR3nt: TGTGCCAGCAGCTTAGCCGGGACAGGGGGCGCCGAGCAGTACTTC; CDR3aa: CASSLAGTGGAEQYF
v_gene: TRBV11-3; j_gene: TRBJ1-2; len: 14; d_gene: NA; abundance: NA; CDR3nt: TGTGCCAGCAGCTCCCTATACGGTGACTATGGCTACACCTTC; CDR3aa: CASSSLYGDYGYTF
v_gene: TRBV4-1; j_gene: TRBJ2-6; len: 18; d_gene: TRBD1; abundance: NA; CDR3nt: TGCGCCAGCAGCCAACGGGACAGTTCCTGGGGGGGGGCCAACGTCCTGACTTTC; CDR3aa: CASSQRDSSWGGANVLTF
v_gene: TRBV7-6; j_gene: TRBJ2-7; len: 16; d_gene: NA; abundance: NA; CDR3nt: TGTGCCAGCAGCTTCTTCCAGGGGGGCCCCTCCTACGAGCAGTACTTC; CDR3aa: CASSFFQGGPSYEQYF
v_gene: TRBV7-8; j_gene: TRBJ1-3; len: 15; d_gene: TRBD1; abundance: NA; CDR3nt: TGTGCCAGCAGCTTAGCCGGGACAGCTGCCAACACCATATATTTT; CDR3aa: CASSLAGTAANTIYF
v_gene: TRBV18; j_gene: TRBJ2-7; len: 15; d_gene: TRBD1; abundance: once; CDR3nt: TGTGCCAGCTCAGCCGCCCTGGGACAGGGCGGAGAGCAGTACTTC; CDR3aa: CASSAALGQGGEQYF
v_gene: TRBV18; j_gene: TRBJ1-1; len: 17; d_gene: TRBD1; abundance: NA; CDR3nt: TGTGCCAGCTCACCCTACCCGAGGGGGCGCATGAACACTGAAGCTTTCTTT; CDR3aa: CASSPYPRGRMNTEAFF
v_gene: TRBV5-1; j_gene: TRBJ2-1; len: 11; d_gene: NA; abundance: NA; CDR3nt: TGCGCCAGCCGGGGAGGAAATGAGCAGTTCTTC; CDR3aa: CASRGGNEQFF